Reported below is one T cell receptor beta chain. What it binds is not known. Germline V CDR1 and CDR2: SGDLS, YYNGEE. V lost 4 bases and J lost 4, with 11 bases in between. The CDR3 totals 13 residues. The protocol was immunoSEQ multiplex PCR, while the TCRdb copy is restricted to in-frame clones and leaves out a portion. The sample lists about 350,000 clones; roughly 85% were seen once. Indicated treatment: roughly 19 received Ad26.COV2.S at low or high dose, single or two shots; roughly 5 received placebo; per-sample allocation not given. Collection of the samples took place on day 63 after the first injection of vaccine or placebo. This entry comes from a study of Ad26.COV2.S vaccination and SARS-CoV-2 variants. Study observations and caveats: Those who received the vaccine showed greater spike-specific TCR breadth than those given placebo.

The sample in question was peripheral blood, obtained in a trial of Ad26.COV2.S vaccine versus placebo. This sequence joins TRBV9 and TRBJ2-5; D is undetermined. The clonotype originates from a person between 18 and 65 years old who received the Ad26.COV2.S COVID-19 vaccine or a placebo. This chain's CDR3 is CASSLYGVETQYF. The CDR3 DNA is TGTGCCAGCAGCCTGTATGGGGTAGAGACCCAGTACTTC.